Sequencing of this T cell receptor beta chain was carried out in a study of cytomegalovirus exposure and HLA in healthy donors. Findings of the study overall: TCR beta V- and J-gene trimming was later associated with a missense DCLRE1C variant. The likely explanation for a cluster of highly shared sequence variants was sequencing artifact.

60 Vbeta and 13 Jbeta primers were used in PCR. Profiled with immunoSEQ multiplex PCR; TCRdb holds only in-frame clones, not every one. The data contain tens of thousands of clones, around 76% of them seen just once; the ten biggest clones take up roughly an eighth. In nominal health when sampled, donors likely had unrecorded immune exposures nonetheless. As concerns this clone: Its antigen is unidentified.

The germline V gene encodes CDR1 MNHNS and CDR2 SASEGT. The CDR3 is 15 amino acids. The V and J ends lost 6 bases and 2 bases, in that order; junction bases with no gene match: 1. What was sequenced was PBMCs. The gene calls are TRBV6-1 and TRBJ2-1, with 13 bases aligning to TRBD2. The source of this sequence is a male donor in good health and CMV-seropositive. The CDR3 DNA reads as TGTGCCAGCAGAGGACTAGCGGGAGCCTACAATGAGCAGTTCTTC. Residues: CASRGLAGAYNEQFF.